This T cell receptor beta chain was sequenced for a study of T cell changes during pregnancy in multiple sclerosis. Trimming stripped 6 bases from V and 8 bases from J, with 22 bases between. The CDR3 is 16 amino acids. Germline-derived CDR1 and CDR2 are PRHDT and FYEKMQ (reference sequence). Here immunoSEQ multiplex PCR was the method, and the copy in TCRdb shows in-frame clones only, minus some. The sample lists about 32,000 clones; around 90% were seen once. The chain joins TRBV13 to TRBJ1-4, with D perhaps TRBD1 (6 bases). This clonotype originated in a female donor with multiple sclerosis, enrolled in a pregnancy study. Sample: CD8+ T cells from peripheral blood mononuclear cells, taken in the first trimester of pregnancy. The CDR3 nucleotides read TGTGCCAGCAGTCCGGCCCCCGGGACAAGAGAGGAAAAACTGTTTTTT. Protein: CASSPAPGTREEKLFF. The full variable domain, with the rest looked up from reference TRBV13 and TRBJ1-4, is AAGVIQSPRHLIKEKRETATLKCYPIPRHDTVYWYQQGPGQDPQFLISFYEKMQSDKGSIPDRFSAQQFSDYHSELNMSSLELGDSALYFCASSPAPGTREEKLFFGSGTQLSVL.